These 12 T cell receptor beta chains were all obtained from the same sample, sequenced in a study of PD-1 blockade in classical Hodgkin lymphoma. Relapse was seen in all patients after autologous stem cell transplantation, and brentuximab vedotin exposure was variable. Generated by immunoSEQ multiplex PCR, the TCRdb table keeps only in-frame clones and is missing some. The sample lists fewer than 15,000 clones; approximately 86% were seen once. The material sequenced was peripheral blood mononuclear cells (PBMCs), taken at baseline. The receptors here all came from a human donor with classical Hodgkin lymphoma.

This chain uses TRBV5-1 with TRBJ1-1, with D hard to call. The CDR3 is 15 residues long. V was clipped by 1 base and J by 14 bases, with 24 bases between them. From germline, CDR1 is SGHRS and CDR2 YFSETQ. The CDR3 loop is CASSLPNQPDTGAFF. DNA for the CDR3: TGCGCCAGCAGCTTGCCTAATCAGCCAGACACTGGAGCCTTCTTT. The whole variable domain, remainder taken from reference TRBV5-1 and TRBJ1-1, is KAGVTQTPRYLIKTRGQQVTLSCSPISGHRSVSWYQQTPGQGLQFLFEYFSETQRNKGNFPGRFSGRQFSNSRSEMNVSTLELGDSALYLCASSLPNQPDTGAFFGQGTRLTVV.

V usage is TRBV7-9 and J usage is TRBJ2-3; tentatively, D is TRBD2 (5 bases). V was cut by 5 bases and J by 0 bases, with 9 bases left in between. CDR1 SEHNR and CDR2 FQNEAQ come from the germline V gene (reference sequence). The CDR3 sequence is 14 residues long. The CDR3 DNA reads as TGTGCCAGCAGCCCACGGGGTAGCACAGATACGCAGTATTTT. Translated, it gives CASSPRGSTDTQYF.

For this clone: The same CDR3 is also encoded by other DNA sequences in this sample. V usage is TRBV7-3 and J usage is TRBJ2-5; 12 nucleotides align to TRBD2. Germline CDR1 reads SGHTA; CDR2 reads FQGTGA. This CDR3 is built from 15 residues. The V and J ends lost 1 base and 5 bases, in that order; junction bases with no gene match: 2. CDR3 sequence reads: CASSLRLAGVETQYF. The CDR3 DNA reads TGTGCCAGCAGCTTAAGACTAGCGGGAGTGGAGACCCAGTACTTC.

The rearrangement uses TRBV30 and TRBJ2-7; no reliable D call. This CDR3 has 13 amino acids. Germline-derived CDR1 and CDR2 are GTSNPN and SVGIG (reference sequence). V was trimmed by 2 bases and J by 4 bases, leaving 12 bases between them. The CDR3, as DNA: TGTGCCTGGAGTAAGTTAGACGGGTACGAGCAGTACTTC. Amino acids: CAWSKLDGYEQYF.

This clone has a single count. The gene calls are TRBV6-5 and TRBJ2-5; possibly TRBD1 or TRBD2 for D (5 bases each). Trimming took 6 bases from V and 5 from J, leaving 16 bases between them. The CDR3 consists of 14 residues. In germline, CDR1 is MNHEY, CDR2 SVGAGI. CDR3 loop: CASSRDGPAETQYF. The CDR3 region has the DNA TGTGCCAGCAGCAGGGACGGTCCTGCTGAGACCCAGTACTTC.

CDR3 sequence (DNA): TGCGCCAGCAGCTTGGATGACTACGAGCAGTACTTC. The encoded protein is CASSLDDYEQYF. J is TRBJ2-7 and V is TRBV5-1; D unclear. Germline CDR1 is SGHRS and CDR2 is YFSETQ. The CDR3 totals 12 residues. V was cut by 0 bases and J by 3 bases, with 4 bases left in between.

This clone appeared a few times. The V gene is TRBV27, the J gene TRBJ2-7, with 7 bases lining up with TRBD1. After removal of 5 bases from V and 5 bases from J, the junction contained 3 bases not matched to a gene. Germline V gives CDR1 MNHEY, CDR2 SMNVEV (reference sequence). The CDR3 extends over 12 amino acids. CDR3 amino acids: CASSTGVHEQYF. CDR3 in DNA: TGTGCCAGCAGTACAGGGGTCCACGAGCAGTACTTC.

This chain joins TRBV6-5 and TRBJ2-4; no clear D gene. The V end was cut by 2 bases, the J end by 8 bases, with 10 bases between. The germline V gene has CDR1 MNHEY and CDR2 SVGAGI. There are 13 residues in the CDR3. Here the CDR3 DNA reads TGTGCCAGCAGTTACATGTCTGGGGACATTCAGTACTTC. Translating gives CASSYMSGDIQYF.

The chain carries TRBV6-5 and TRBJ1-4, with 8 bases matching TRBD1. From germline, CDR1 is MNHEY and CDR2 SVGAGI. The CDR3 runs 15 residues. Germline trimming cut 0 bases from V and 8 bases from J; bases unmatched to any gene: 5. Here the CDR3 DNA reads TGTGCCAGCAGTTACTCGACAGGGGCGGAAGAAAAACTGTTTTTT. Amino acid sequence: CASSYSTGAEEKLFF.

V and J are TRBV13 and TRBJ2-7, with 7 bases that match TRBD1. With 1 base clipped from V and 3 bases from J, the junction kept 9 bases outside the gene matches. The CDR3 totals 16 residues. CDR1 and CDR2 (germline): PRHDT, FYEKMQ (reference sequence). In DNA, the CDR3 is TGTGCCAGCAGCTTAGACCCTACACAGGGGTTCTACGAGCAGTACTTC. It codes for CASSLDPTQGFYEQYF.

The chain couples TRBV5-3 to TRBJ1-1; unclear D gene. TRBV5-3 qualifies as an ORF whose function is uncertain. The CDR3 covers 14 residues. The V and J ends lost 8 bases and 3 bases respectively, with 17 bases between them. CDR3 nucleotide sequence: TGTGCCAGCAGCCCACAGAAGGGCTACACTGAAGCTTTCTTT. Protein product: CASSPQKGYTEAFF.

The rearrangement joins TRBV6-5 to TRBJ1-4; unclear D gene. The CDR3 is made up of 13 amino acids. V was shortened by 5 bases and J by 8 bases, with 12 bases between the two germline ends. Germline CDR1 reads MNHEY; CDR2 reads SVGAGI. The CDR3 region is CASSRRSGEKLFF. CDR3 nucleotides: TGTGCCAGCAGTAGAAGATCGGGGGAAAAACTGTTTTTT.